The 15 T cell receptor beta chains reported below all come from one sample, sequenced in a study of T cell changes during pregnancy in multiple sclerosis. This table comes from immunoSEQ multiplex PCR, and its TCRdb copy is limited to in-frame clones, with some not included. Among under 75,000 clones listed, 90% to 95% were seen once. The specimen comprised CD8+ T cells from peripheral blood mononuclear cells, sampled in the second trimester of pregnancy. These receptors originate from a female donor with multiple sclerosis, enrolled in a pregnancy study.

This chain uses TRBV27 with TRBJ2-5; 8 bases line up with TRBD1. The CDR3 length is 16 residues. V was pared by 5 bases and J by 1 base, with 9 bases of the junction left unmatched. Germline V gene sequence: CDR1 MNHEY, CDR2 SMNVEV (reference sequence). This CDR3 reads CASSPRTGYPQETQYF. The CDR3 bases are TGTGCCAGCAGTCCGCGGACAGGGTATCCCCAAGAGACCCAGTACTTC.

The chain links TRBV19 to TRBJ1-2; a possible D gene is TRBD1 (5 bases). V shed 3 bases and J shed 6 bases, with 23 bases lying between them. This CDR3 comprises 17 residues. CDR1 is LNHDA, CDR2 SQIVND, per germline (reference sequence). The CDR3, as DNA: TGTGCCAGTAGTATTTTGGCAGGGTCCCTATCCGCCCATGGCTACACCTTC. It translates to CASSILAGSLSAHGYTF.

The chain carries TRBV4-1 and TRBJ1-5; 8 bases line up with TRBD1. In germline, CDR1 is MGHRA, CDR2 YSYEKL. V was pared by 2 bases and J by 1 base, with 7 bases of the junction left unmatched. This CDR3 comprises 17 residues. The DNA for the CDR3 is TGCGCCAGCAGCCAACCAAACAGGGGGGGAAGCAATCAGCCCCAGCATTTT. As protein: CASSQPNRGGSNQPQHF.

This clone came up once. The chain employs TRBV6-5 and TRBJ1-2; D unclear. The CDR3 covers 13 residues. With 2 bases removed from V and 4 bases from J, the gap between germline ends came to 8 bases. From germline, CDR1 is MNHEY and CDR2 SVGAGI. CDR3 region: CASSYGQSYGYTF. CDR3 DNA: TGTGCCAGCAGTTACGGGCAGTCCTATGGCTACACCTTC.

The rearrangement joins TRBV19 to TRBJ2-3; TRBD2 aligns across 12 bases. Unmatched junction bases numbered 10, after V lost 5 bases and J lost 4 bases. The CDR3 loop spans 17 amino acids. Per germline, CDR1 LNHDA and CDR2 SQIVND (reference sequence). CDR3 in amino acids: CASSPHLTSGRADTQYF. CDR3 nucleotide sequence: TGTGCCAGTAGTCCGCATTTGACTAGCGGGAGAGCAGATACGCAGTATTTT.

V usage is TRBV10-3 and J usage is TRBJ2-1; 11 positions agree with TRBD2. The V gene end was trimmed by 8 bases and the J gene end by 5 bases; junction bases not matched to a gene: 2. Per germline, CDR1 ENHRY and CDR2 SYGVKD. The CDR3 loop spans 13 amino acids. As DNA, the CDR3 is TGTGCCATCCGGGGACTAGCGGACAATGAGCAGTTCTTC. It encodes CAIRGLADNEQFF.

This chain links TRBV2 with TRBJ1-1; maybe TRBD1 (5 bases). Germline lookup yields CDR1 SNHLY and CDR2 FYNNEI. This CDR3 spans 14 amino acids. V was clipped by 2 bases and J by 4 bases, with 11 bases between them. CDR3 protein: CASSEIGGGTEAFF. The CDR3 region has the DNA TGTGCCAGCAGTGAAATTGGGGGGGGCACTGAAGCTTTCTTT.

The J gene is TRBJ2-3, the V gene TRBV7-8; 8 nucleotides align to TRBD2. The germline V gene encodes CDR1 SGHVS and CDR2 FQNEAQ. The CDR3 length is 15 residues. V dropped 5 bases and J dropped 2; count of bases not matched to a gene: 6. The CDR3 here is CASSPKREYTDTQYF. For the CDR3, the DNA is TGTGCCAGCAGCCCAAAGCGGGAGTACACAGATACGCAGTATTTT.

The rearrangement joins TRBV6-1 to TRBJ1-1; possible D gene TRBD1, 5 bases. This CDR3 comprises 11 residues. Germline values: CDR1 MNHNS, CDR2 SASEGT. V was cut by 10 bases and J by 5 bases, with 11 bases left in between. The CDR3 coding sequence is TGTGCCATCGACAGCGGGACTGAAGCTTTCTTT. Its protein product is CAIDSGTEAFF.

The chain is built from TRBV27 and TRBJ2-3; the D gene is possibly TRBD1 (5 bases). The V end lost 5 bases, the J end lost 3 bases, and 21 bases lay between the germline ends. The germline gives CDR1 MNHEY, CDR2 SMNVEV (reference sequence). CDR3 length: 17 residues. CDR3 residues: CASSPPPPGSRTDTQYF. The CDR3 DNA reads TGTGCCAGCAGTCCCCCTCCCCCAGGGTCCAGGACAGATACGCAGTATTTT.

The chain recombines TRBV4-1 with TRBJ2-7; 7 bases line up with TRBD1. The germline CDR1 and CDR2 sequences are MGHRA and YSYEKL. The CDR3 has 14 amino acids. With 0 bases clipped from V and 3 bases from J, the junction kept 2 bases outside the gene matches. For the CDR3, the DNA is TGCGCCAGCAGCCAAGAGACAGGGAACTACGAGCAGTACTTC. Translated: CASSQETGNYEQYF.

This clone has a single count. This chain uses TRBV28 with TRBJ2-7, with 9 bases aligning to TRBD2. The CDR3 runs to 16 residues. After removal of 3 bases from V and 2 bases from J, the junction contained 8 bases not matched to a gene. The V gene's germline CDR1 is MDHEN and CDR2 SYDVKM. CDR3 sequence (DNA): TGTGCCAGCAGTTTTTCCGCGACTAGCGGACCCTACGAGCAGTACTTC. It is translated as CASSFSATSGPYEQYF.

The chain is built from TRBV27 and TRBJ1-2; 8 bases are a match to TRBD1. V was clipped by 6 bases and J by 5 bases; unmatched bases: 5. This CDR3 has 13 residues. Germline CDR1 MNHEY, CDR2 SMNVEV (reference sequence). The CDR3 DNA reads TGTGCCAGCAGCTGGGACAGGCAATATGGCTACACCTTC. This gives the protein CASSWDRQYGYTF.

J is TRBJ2-7 and V is TRBV6-1; TRBD2 matches at 7 bases. Germline V gives CDR1 MNHNS, CDR2 SASEGT. This CDR3 is built from 15 residues. The V and J ends lost 8 bases and 2 bases, in that order; junction bases with no gene match: 12. CDR3 sequence reads: CASWLRGGSTYEQYF. The CDR3 nucleotides are TGTGCCAGCTGGTTAAGGGGAGGGTCGACCTACGAGCAGTACTTC.

V and J are TRBV2 and TRBJ2-3; 7 positions agree with TRBD2. Unmatched junction bases numbered 19, after V lost 5 bases and J lost 2 bases. The CDR3 totals 19 residues. Per the germline V gene, CDR1 is SNHLY and CDR2 is FYNNEI. The CDR3 coding sequence is TGTGCCAGCAGTCTCCACCCCTCTAGCCTAGCGGATTACACAGATACGCAGTATTTT. Its protein is CASSLHPSSLADYTDTQYF.